This T cell receptor (beta chain) came from a study of blood T cells in healthy people across ages. A J-beta primer mix and a sample-barcoded 5' primer were used in a second PCR of roughly 6 to 11 cycles. TCRdb reprocessed the 5' RACE reads with MiXCR, giving one entry per CDR3 protein. The repertoire holds about a million distinct CDR3 sequences, with 35% to 45% as singletons. The CDR3 has 18 residues. Trimming took 0 bases from V and 5 from J; bases not matched to a gene: 13. CDR1 and CDR2 (germline): LGHNA, YSLEER. The source of this sequence is a man aged 18 to 35 in good health. Sequenced: blood. The chain couples TRBV4-3 to TRBJ2-3; TRBD1 aligns across 8 bases. The CDR3, as DNA: TGCGCCAGCAGCCAAGATCGAGGGGCAGGGGGCGCGAAAGATACGCAGTATTTT. Translated: CASSQDRGAGGAKDTQYF.